This TCR beta chain was observed in a study of patients and donors after allogeneic stem cell transplantation. Using its own MiXCR run on the RT-PCR reads, TCRdb lists one record per CDR3 protein. Of approximately 88,000 distinct CDR3 sequences listed, around 5% are singletons. This clonotype was seen many times. The material sequenced was blood, either unsorted or a sorted T cell fraction (not recorded which). The sequence was collected from a human donor who was either an allogeneic HSCT recipient or a stem cell or donor lymphocyte infusion donor (not recorded which). It is not recorded whose cells these are; they may come from a transplant donor.

CDR3 coding DNA: TGTGCCAGCAATCCGATGGGTCCAGGATCACCCCTCCACTTT. This gives the protein CASNPMGPGSPLHF. The V and J genes are TRBV12-3 or TRBV12-4 and TRBJ1-6, with D uncertain. CDR3 length: 14 residues. Trimming took off 7 bases at V and 10 bases at J, with 17 bases between the two ends.